This TCR beta chain was documented in a study of cytomegalovirus exposure and HLA in healthy donors. V lost 2 bases and J 10 bases, leaving 17 bases between the germline ends. The germline CDR1 and CDR2 sequences are SGHAT and FQNNGV. The CDR3 spans 14 residues. PCR primers comprised 60 Vbeta and 13 Jbeta primers. Some clones are missing from TCRdb's copy, which holds only in-frame ones; the method was immunoSEQ multiplex PCR. The repertoire holds about 150,000 clones, with around 84% as singletons. Sequencing was performed on PBMCs. The sequence derives from a man aged 40-50 years in good health and CMV-seropositive. The chain is built from TRBV11-2 and TRBJ1-1, with D possibly TRBD1 on 6 matching bases. The CDR3 spells CASSLQGSYGAAFF. In nucleotides, the CDR3 is TGTGCCAGCAGCTTACAGGGGAGTTATGGTGCAGCTTTCTTT.